These 28 T cell receptor beta chains were all obtained from the same sample, sequenced in a study of control samples from healthy donors and cancer patients. Libraries were prepared by immunoSEQ multiplex PCR; TCRdb keeps only in-frame clonotypes and omits some of them. The sample gives roughly 130,000 clones, around nine tenths of which show up once; 8.7% is in the top ten. Sequencing was performed on blood. The receptors here all came from a woman in her twenties or thirties in good health.

The chain has TRBV2 and TRBJ1-1; TRBD1 is a possible D gene (6 bases). Trimming removed 2 bases from V and 6 bases from J, with 13 bases in between. Germline V gene data show CDR1 as SNHLY and CDR2 as FYNNEI. CDR3 length: 14 residues. The CDR3 protein is CASSELGGNAEAFF. CDR3 sequence (DNA): TGTGCCAGCAGTGAACTAGGGGGAAATGCTGAAGCTTTCTTT. The full variable domain, with the rest looked up from reference TRBV2 and TRBJ1-1, is EPEVTQTPSHQVTQMGQEVILRCVPISNHLYFYWYRQILGQKVEFLVSFYNNEISEKSEIFDDQFSVERPDGSNFTLKIRSTKLEDSAMYFCASSELGGNAEAFFGQGTRLTVV.

This clone was counted only a few times. This chain connects TRBV19 to TRBJ1-4; 10 bases line up with TRBD1. The CDR3 spans 15 residues. CDR1 and CDR2 (germline): LNHDA, SQIVND (reference sequence). With V trimmed by 10 bases and J by 6 bases, 11 bases remained unmatched. The CDR3 nucleotides are TGTGCCACTAGAGAATCCGGGACAGGGGATGAAAAACTGTTTTTT. Translated: CATRESGTGDEKLFF.

The chain employs TRBV12-5 and TRBJ2-1, with no clear D. CDR1 is LGHNT, CDR2 FRNRAP, per germline. V was shortened by 6 bases and J by 10 bases, with 10 bases between the two germline ends. The CDR3 is made up of 11 amino acids. This CDR3 reads CASGAAGEQFF. Here the CDR3 DNA reads TGTGCTAGTGGGGCAGCAGGCGAGCAGTTCTTC.

The chain uses TRBV29-1 and TRBJ2-1; unclear D gene. Germline V CDR1 and CDR2: SQVTM, ANQGSEA. The CDR3 is made up of 16 amino acids. V lost 7 bases, J lost 0 bases, and 19 bases lay in between. This chain's CDR3 is CSAQTRIASSYNEQFF. The CDR3 DNA reads TGCAGCGCACAGACTCGGATCGCGAGCTCCTACAATGAGCAGTTCTTC.

The table lists this clone with a few counts. This chain links TRBV28 with TRBJ1-5; no firm D call. This CDR3 has 15 amino acids. The germline V gene encodes CDR1 MDHEN and CDR2 SYDVKM. The V end was cut by 6 bases, the J end by 2 bases, with 14 bases between. In DNA form, the CDR3 reads TGTGCCAGCAGCTCGGAGGCTTCGGGCAATCAGCCCCAGCATTTT. Protein sequence: CASSSEASGNQPQHF.

The chain employs TRBV19 and TRBJ2-7, with 11 positions matching TRBD2. This CDR3 is 14 amino acids long. Unmatched junction bases numbered 1, after V lost 4 bases and J lost 2 bases. The germline gives CDR1 LNHDA, CDR2 SQIVND (reference sequence). In DNA, the CDR3 is TGTGCCAGTAGTAAACTAGCGGGAGCCTACGAGCAGTACTTC. It translates to CASSKLAGAYEQYF.

The chain employs TRBV11-2 and TRBJ1-6; 7 nucleotides match TRBD1. This CDR3 spans 15 amino acids. The germline CDR1 and CDR2 sequences are SGHAT and FQNNGV. The J segment lost 11 bases and the V segment lost 8 bases, leaving 15 bases of the junction unmatched. In DNA, the CDR3 is TGTGCCAGCCAGAGAGAGACAGGGATGGGGGCACCCCTCCACTTT. It codes for CASQRETGMGAPLHF.

The rearrangement links TRBV18 to TRBJ1-5; 7 bases fit TRBD1. V lost 6 bases to trimming and J lost 7 bases; unmatched junction nucleotides: 6. The CDR3 contains 13 residues. From germline, CDR1 is KGHSH and CDR2 LQKENI. CDR3 sequence (DNA): TGTGCCAGCTCGTCGGGACAGATGCAGCCCCAGCATTTT. Amino acids: CASSSGQMQPQHF.

This clone has just one count. This chain joins TRBV6-1 and TRBJ1-5; no clear D. CDR3 length equals 19 residues. Germline V lookup: CDR1 MNHNS, CDR2 SASEGT. V shed 2 bases and J shed 0 bases, with 20 bases lying between them. CDR3 coding DNA: TGTGCCAGCAGTGAATATTTTATAGCGACTGAGAATAGCAATCAGCCCCAGCATTTT. Its protein is CASSEYFIATENSNQPQHF.

V usage is TRBV6-6 and J usage is TRBJ2-7; D tentatively reads TRBD1 or TRBD2 (7 bases each). Germline V gene lookup returns CDR1 MNHNY and CDR2 SVGAGI (reference sequence). V lost 6 bases and J lost 12, with 21 bases in between. The CDR3 totals 13 residues. The CDR3, as DNA: TGTGCCAGCAGGGGGGGGACAGCCCAAAGTACGTACTTC. The encoded protein is CASRGGTAQSTYF.

The J gene is TRBJ2-1, the V gene TRBV5-4, with D tentatively TRBD2 (6 bases). From germline, CDR1 is SGHNT and CDR2 YYREEE (reference sequence). With 7 bases removed from V and 1 base from J, the gap between germline ends came to 18 bases. This CDR3 is built from 16 residues. CDR3 bases: TGTGCCAGCTCTATCAGGAGGGGATTATCCTACAATGAGCAGTTCTTC. Translation: CASSIRRGLSYNEQFF.

The rearrangement uses TRBV29-1 and TRBJ2-5; D is perhaps TRBD1 or TRBD2 (5 bases each). The CDR3 loop spans 12 amino acids. Trimming removed 8 bases at V and 2 bases at J, with 12 bases between. The germline V gene has CDR1 SQVTM and CDR2 ANQGSEA. As DNA, the CDR3 is TGCAGCTCCCGGGACGGGCAAGAGACCCAGTACTTC. This gives the protein CSSRDGQETQYF.

The chain joins TRBV6-1 to TRBJ1-3; no firm D call. V lost 2 bases, J lost 0 bases, and 8 bases lay in between. The CDR3 consists of 15 residues. Germline lookup yields CDR1 MNHNS and CDR2 SASEGT. The CDR3 DNA is TGTGCCAGCAGTGAACCGTCCGCCTCTGGAAACACCATATATTTT. It codes for CASSEPSASGNTIYF.

The genes are TRBV24-1 and TRBJ2-2; TRBD2 aligns across 10 bases. The V gene end was trimmed by 0 bases and the J gene end by 2 bases; junction bases not matched to a gene: 2. This CDR3 has 17 residues. The germline CDR1 and CDR2 sequences are KGHDR and SFDVKD. The CDR3 nucleotides read TGTGCCACCAGTGATTTGCGACTAGCGGGTAACACCGGGGAGCTGTTTTTT. This encodes CATSDLRLAGNTGELFF.

V usage is TRBV5-1 and J usage is TRBJ1-2, with D uncertain. The germline V and J ends were trimmed by 0 bases and 6 bases, with 15 bases remaining between them. Germline CDR1 SGHRS, CDR2 YFSETQ. This CDR3 comprises 15 residues. Written as DNA, the CDR3 is TGCGCCAGCAGCTTGGGGACGGCCCAATTGGATGGCTACACCTTC. Its protein product is CASSLGTAQLDGYTF. Full variable domain (missing parts from reference TRBV5-1 and TRBJ1-2): KAGVTQTPRYLIKTRGQQVTLSCSPISGHRSVSWYQQTPGQGLQFLFEYFSETQRNKGNFPGRFSGRQFSNSRSEMNVSTLELGDSALYLCASSLGTAQLDGYTFGSGTRLTVV.

The V call is TRBV7-8, the J call TRBJ2-3; 8 bases are a match to TRBD1. The ends lost 8 bases at V and 5 bases at J; junction bases unmatched: 9. The CDR3 totals 14 residues. Germline CDR1 reads SGHVS; CDR2 reads FQNEAQ. The CDR3 bases are TGTGCCAGCCTGACGGGGACAGGCGGAGATACGCAGTATTTT. Translating it yields CASLTGTGGDTQYF.

The chain links TRBV10-3 to TRBJ2-1; possible D gene TRBD1, 5 bases. Germline V gives CDR1 ENHRY, CDR2 SYGVKD. The CDR3 runs 12 residues. Deletions cut 8 bases from V and 4 bases from J, with 9 bases between. The CDR3 here is CAIETDYNEQFF. The CDR3 DNA is TGTGCCATCGAGACAGATTACAATGAGCAGTTCTTC.

The genes are TRBV29-1 and TRBJ2-7; D assignment may be TRBD1 or TRBD2 (5 bases each). The CDR3 runs to 15 residues. Germline CDR1 reads SQVTM; CDR2 reads ANQGSEA. V was pared by 0 bases and J by 2 bases, with 14 bases between. The CDR3 spells CSVEDAKEGTYEQYF. The CDR3 region has the DNA TGCAGCGTTGAAGATGCCAAAGAGGGGACCTACGAGCAGTACTTC.

The CDR3 coding sequence is TGCGCCAGCAGCTGGACTAGCGGGAGTACGTACGAGCAGTACTTC. Protein sequence: CASSWTSGSTYEQYF. The chain recombines TRBV5-1 with TRBJ2-7; 13 bases agree with TRBD2. V lost 3 bases and J lost 4; bases outside the gene matches: 4. From germline, CDR1 is SGHRS and CDR2 YFSETQ. The CDR3 runs to 15 residues.

This chain connects TRBV5-1 to TRBJ2-5; 9 bases fit TRBD2. The ends lost 3 bases at V and 2 bases at J; junction bases unmatched: 14. This CDR3 has 18 residues. The V gene's germline CDR1 is SGHRS and CDR2 YFSETQ. The CDR3 is CASSSGQMGGRVQETQYF. DNA of the CDR3: TGCGCCAGCAGCTCAGGACAGATGGGCGGGAGGGTTCAAGAGACCCAGTACTTC.

The gene calls are TRBV11-3 and TRBJ2-1; D is undetermined. CDR3 length: 14 residues. Germline V gene lookup returns CDR1 SGHNT and CDR2 YENEEA. V lost 1 base and J lost 6, with 10 bases in between. DNA for the CDR3: TGTGCCAGCAGCTTAGGCTCCCAATCCAATGAGCAGTTCTTC. Protein product: CASSLGSQSNEQFF.

J is TRBJ2-1 and V is TRBV5-1, with 9 bases fitting TRBD2. CDR3 length equals 16 residues. Germline-derived CDR1 and CDR2 are SGHRS and YFSETQ. V lost 0 bases to trimming and J lost 2 bases; unmatched junction nucleotides: 3. CDR3 in amino acids: CASSLGSGRPYNEQFF. The CDR3 DNA sequence: TGCGCCAGCAGCTTGGGGAGCGGGAGGCCCTACAATGAGCAGTTCTTC.

The chain combines TRBV24-1 with TRBJ2-7, with D possibly being TRBD2 (6 bases). Per germline, CDR1 KGHDR and CDR2 SFDVKD. V was cut by 2 bases and J by 3 bases, with 13 bases left in between. The CDR3 length is 15 residues. This CDR3 is CATSDSTGDGYEQYF. Here the CDR3 DNA reads TGTGCCACCAGTGATTCTACGGGAGACGGCTACGAGCAGTACTTC.

The chain combines TRBV7-9 with TRBJ2-7, with 10 bases fitting TRBD2. Trimming took 0 bases from V and 0 from J; bases not matched to a gene: 8. The CDR3 is made up of 18 amino acids. Germline CDR1 SEHNR, CDR2 FQNEAQ (reference sequence). The CDR3 protein is CASSLAGGSGRSSYEQYF. CDR3 nucleotides: TGTGCCAGCAGCTTAGCGGGGGGTAGCGGGAGGAGCTCCTACGAGCAGTACTTC.

Of note for this clone: A junction boundary mismatches the germline segment, possibly from a read error. This rearrangement joins TRBV20-1 to TRBJ2-1; D is possibly TRBD1 or TRBD2 (5 bases each). The germline gives CDR1 DFQATT, CDR2 SNEGSKA (reference sequence). CDR3 length: 14 residues. The CDR3 region is CSASGDASDNEQFF. CDR3 in DNA: TGCAGTGCTAGTGGGGACGCCTCCGACAATGAGCAGTTCTTC.

The chain has TRBV24-1 and TRBJ1-2; 8 nucleotides line up with TRBD1. The V gene's germline CDR1 is KGHDR and CDR2 SFDVKD. The CDR3 has 13 amino acids. Trimming at V came to 7 bases and at J to 7 bases, leaving 7 bases not matched to a gene. CDR3 region: CATSIAGGLGYTF. The CDR3 nucleotides read TGTGCCACCAGCATAGCAGGGGGCCTTGGCTACACCTTC.

The chain carries TRBV20-1 and TRBJ2-1; 7 nucleotides agree with TRBD2. The J segment lost 9 bases and the V segment lost 3 bases, leaving 17 bases of the junction unmatched. CDR3 length equals 16 residues. Germline V CDR1 and CDR2: DFQATT, SNEGSKA (reference sequence). The CDR3: CSASSGPSGPEVEQFF. As DNA, the CDR3 is TGCAGTGCTAGTTCTGGACCTAGCGGTCCAGAGGTTGAGCAGTTCTTC.

This rearrangement joins TRBV27 to TRBJ1-6; D unresolved. Germline CDR1 MNHEY, CDR2 SMNVEV (reference sequence). Trimming left V 3 bases short and J 7 bases short, with 13 bases between. This CDR3 is built from 15 residues. The CDR3 region is CASSFGWQINSPLHF. The CDR3 DNA is TGTGCCAGCAGTTTTGGTTGGCAGATCAATTCACCCCTCCACTTT.